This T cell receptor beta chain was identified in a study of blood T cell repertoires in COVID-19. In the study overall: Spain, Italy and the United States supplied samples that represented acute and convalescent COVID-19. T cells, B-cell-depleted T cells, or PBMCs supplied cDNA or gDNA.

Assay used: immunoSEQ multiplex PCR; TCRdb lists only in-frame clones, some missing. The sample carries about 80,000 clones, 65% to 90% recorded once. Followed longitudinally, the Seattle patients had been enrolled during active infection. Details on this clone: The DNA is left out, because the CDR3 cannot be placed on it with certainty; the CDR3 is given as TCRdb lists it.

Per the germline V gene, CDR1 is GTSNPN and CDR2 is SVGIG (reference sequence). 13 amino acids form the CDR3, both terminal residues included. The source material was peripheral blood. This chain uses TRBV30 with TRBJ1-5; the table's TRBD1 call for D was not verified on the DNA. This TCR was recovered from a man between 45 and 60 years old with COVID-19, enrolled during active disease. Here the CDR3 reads CACAWGRDQPQHF.